Following are 19 T cell receptor beta chains from one sample sequenced in a study of CXCR3-negative and CXCR3-positive naive CD8 T cells. Study conclusions and caveats: For CXCR3-positive naive cells, TRB CDR3s were more hydrophobic than those of CXCR3-negative naive cells.

The libraries of TRB cDNA were constructed through 5' RACE using UMI labels. TCRdb re-called the 5' RACE reads and shows each CDR3 protein once, DNA omitted. The sample has approximately 140,000 distinct CDR3 sequences. For these TCRs, the target antigens are not known. Specimen: naive CXCR3+ CD8+ T cells from blood. Subset described: CD45RO-CCR7+CD27+CD95- naive CD8+ T cells expressing CXCR3 (TNR3+). The source of these receptors is a human donor in good health. Some clones in this sample may be carry-over from other donors' samples.

CDR3: CASSYPDTQYF. The chain has TRBV6-2 or TRBV6-3 and TRBJ2-3. CDR1 is MNHEY, CDR2 SVGEGT, per germline. The CDR3 has 11 residues.

The genes are TRBV29-1 and TRBJ2-7; TCRdb gives TRBD1 as the D gene, but with no DNA this cannot be confirmed. Germline V CDR1 and CDR2: SQVTM, ANQGSEA. The CDR3 consists of 17 residues. This CDR3 is CSVESDLTGAVFYEQYF.

This CDR3 reads CSVEGDEKLFF. The V call is TRBV29-1, the J call TRBJ1-4; TCRdb's D gene call, TRBD1, goes unchecked for lack of DNA. Germline assignment: CDR1 SQVTM and CDR2 ANQGSEA. CDR3 length: 11 amino acids. Full variable domain (rest looked up from reference TRBV29-1 and TRBJ1-4): SAVISQKPSRDICQRGTSLTIQCQVDSQVTMMFWYRQQPGQSLTLIATANQGSEATYESGFVIDKFPISRPNLTFSTLTVSNMSPEDSSIYLCSVEGDEKLFFGSGTQLSVL.

The chain combines TRBV23-1 with TRBJ2-7. TRBV23-1 is given ORF status, its function remaining uncertain. This CDR3 region has 14 residues. The CDR3 sequence: CASSQSEGIHEQYF.

The V gene is TRBV15, the J gene TRBJ2-1; with no DNA, the TCRdb D assignment of TRBD2 cannot be verified. Per germline, CDR1 LNHNV and CDR2 YYDKDF (reference sequence). CDR3 length equals 16 residues. The chain's CDR3 is CATSTVAVQPYNEQFF.

The rearrangement uses TRBV28 and TRBJ2-7; absent DNA, TCRdb's TRBD2 call cannot be checked. In germline, CDR1 is MDHEN, CDR2 SYDVKM. CDR3 length equals 17 residues. CDR3 loop: CASSSANRRGGWYEQYF.

CDR3 loop: CASSGFSPGLAGGWTYEQYF. The J gene is TRBJ2-7, the V gene TRBV10-2; TCRdb returns TRBD2, unconfirmable since there is no DNA. CDR1 and CDR2 (germline): WSHSY, SAAADI. The CDR3 spans 20 residues.

The chain couples TRBV16 to TRBJ1-1; the D call from TCRdb, TRBD1, cannot be confirmed without DNA. In germline, CDR1 is KGHSY, CDR2 FQNENV. The CDR3 covers 14 residues. CDR3 loop: CASSQLEGGTEAFF.

The chain joins TRBV10-3 to TRBJ1-2; TCRdb's assignment of TRBD1 cannot be checked, as there is no DNA. Per the germline V gene, CDR1 is ENHRY and CDR2 is SYGVKD. CDR3 length equals 15 residues. CDR3 amino acids: CAISESGTASHGYTF.

The chain's CDR3 is CASSDQGSPYEQYF. The genes are TRBV10-2 and TRBJ2-7; TCRdb reports TRBD1, a call that lacks DNA to check it against. The CDR3 runs 14 residues. CDR1 is WSHSY, CDR2 SAAADI, per germline.

The rearrangement joins TRBV12-3 or TRBV12-4 to TRBJ2-1; with no DNA, the TCRdb D assignment of TRBD2 cannot be verified. The CDR3 extends over 15 amino acids. CDR3 sequence: CASSLLLGVGNEQFF.

The rearrangement joins TRBV29-1 to TRBJ1-1; TCRdb names TRBD1, which stays unverified in the absence of DNA. The germline V gene has CDR1 SQVTM and CDR2 ANQGSEA. The CDR3 sequence is 14 residues long. The CDR3 is CSVDLTGMNTEAFF.

The rearrangement joins TRBV29-1 to TRBJ1-2; TCRdb's D call of TRBD1 is untestable without DNA. The CDR3 spans 15 residues. Germline V gene lookup returns CDR1 SQVTM and CDR2 ANQGSEA. The CDR3 sequence is CSVEDRELGAYGYTF. Variable domain in full (rest from reference TRBV29-1 and TRBJ1-2): SAVISQKPSRDICQRGTSLTIQCQVDSQVTMMFWYRQQPGQSLTLIATANQGSEATYESGFVIDKFPISRPNLTFSTLTVSNMSPEDSSIYLCSVEDRELGAYGYTFGSGTRLTVV.

The chain carries TRBV6-2 or TRBV6-3 and TRBJ1-1. Germline V gives CDR1 MNHEY, CDR2 SVGEGT. The CDR3 is 14 amino acids. CDR3 sequence: CASSYWQTNTEAFF.

V gene TRBV7-9 combines with J gene TRBJ1-1. Germline V gene data show CDR1 as SEHNR and CDR2 as FQNEAQ (reference sequence). This CDR3 spans 13 amino acids. The CDR3 sequence is CASKGRMNTEAFF.

This chain joins TRBV15 and TRBJ1-1; without DNA, the TCRdb call of TRBD1 cannot be checked. The CDR3 runs to 17 residues. Germline loops: CDR1 LNHNV, CDR2 YYDKDF (reference sequence). CDR3 in amino acids: CATSRDLYTGGNTEAFF.

The chain recombines TRBV27 with TRBJ2-1; TCRdb's D call of TRBD1 is untestable without DNA. The germline V gene has CDR1 MNHEY and CDR2 SMNVEV (reference sequence). The CDR3 runs to 15 residues. CDR3 sequence reads: CASSFRGQGLDEQFF.

The rearrangement links TRBV15 to TRBJ2-7; the D gene TCRdb calls, TRBD1, cannot be checked with no DNA. The CDR3 totals 15 residues. Germline V lookup: CDR1 LNHNV, CDR2 YYDKDF (reference sequence). This CDR3 is CATSRDRGEFYEQYF.

The chain is built from TRBV7-9 and TRBJ2-7; the D gene TCRdb calls, TRBD2, cannot be checked with no DNA. Germline-derived CDR1 and CDR2 are SEHNR and FQNEAQ (reference sequence). The CDR3 loop spans 15 amino acids. The CDR3 sequence is CASSHGLADPYEQYF.